The 25 T cell receptor beta chains reported below all come from one sample, sequenced in a study of regulatory T cells in long-lasting Graves disease. Time point denoted: newly diagnosed GD, antithyroid drugs for less than 3 months. Generation of the TCR library employed RNA extracted from PBMCs. Building the TCR beta libraries relied on iRepertoire HTBI primers, and CDR3 regions underwent Arm-PCR. Each CDR3 protein gets one entry after TCRdb re-called the multiplex PCR reads with MiXCR. The sample lists roughly 610,000 distinct CDR3 sequences, around 15% occurring once. Another study also made use of these data, one on T cells in Graves' hyperthyroidism and ophthalmopathy.

This material consisted of peripheral blood mononuclear cells (PBMCs), taken at new diagnosis, from a patient treated with antithyroid drugs. These receptor sequences come from a woman aged 25-40 years with Graves disease.

This clonotype occurred many times. The gene calls are TRBV28 and TRBJ2-5; D uncertain. CDR3 size: 12 residues. CDR1 and CDR2 (germline): MDHEN, SYDVKM. V lost 2 bases and J 5 bases, leaving 6 bases between the germline ends. CDR3 sequence (DNA): TGTGCCAGCAGTTTACGGGTGGAGACCCAGTACTTC. It is translated as CASSLRVETQYF.

There are many counts of this clonotype. V and J are TRBV20-1 and TRBJ1-1; TRBD1 matches at 10 bases. The CDR3 has 14 residues. Looked up from germline, CDR1 is DFQATT and CDR2 is SNEGSKA (reference sequence). The J segment lost 0 bases and the V segment lost 8 bases, leaving 6 bases of the junction unmatched. The CDR3 reads CSPAGTGVNTEAFF. The CDR3 region has the DNA TGCAGTCCCGCCGGGACAGGGGTGAACACTGAAGCTTTCTTT.

This clonotype was recorded many times. V is TRBV2 and J is TRBJ2-7; either TRBD1 or TRBD2 may supply D (7 bases each). Trimming pared 6 bases from V and 0 bases from J, leaving 21 bases between. Per the germline V gene, CDR1 is SNHLY and CDR2 is FYNNEI. There are 17 residues in the CDR3. CDR3 amino acids: CASSRRTAGQNSYEQYF. In nucleotides, the CDR3 is TGTGCCAGCAGCAGAAGAACAGCGGGACAGAACTCCTACGAGCAGTACTTC.

The rearrangement joins TRBV9 to TRBJ2-2; 8 positions agree with TRBD1. From germline, CDR1 is SGDLS and CDR2 YYNGEE. V trimming: 1 base; J trimming: 6 bases; junction bases outside the gene matches: 5. This CDR3 has 15 amino acids. CDR3 bases: TGTGCCAGCAGCGTAAATGGACAGGGTTCCGGGGAGCTGTTTTTT. Amino acids: CASSVNGQGSGELFF.

J is TRBJ2-3 and V is TRBV28, with D possibly matching TRBD2 (6 bases). Trimming removed 3 bases from V and 5 bases from J, with 18 bases in between. Germline-derived CDR1 and CDR2 are MDHEN and SYDVKM. This CDR3 has 16 residues. The CDR3 sequence: CASSFPREPLGDTQYF. The CDR3 DNA follows: TGTGCCAGCAGTTTTCCGCGGGAACCCCTCGGAGATACGCAGTATTTT.

This clonotype occurred many times. This chain joins TRBV28 and TRBJ2-7, with 8 bases fitting TRBD1. V dropped 3 bases and J dropped 4; count of bases not matched to a gene: 11. Germline V lookup: CDR1 MDHEN, CDR2 SYDVKM. The CDR3 has 16 residues. This CDR3 is CASSFNRDRGGYEQYF. In DNA, the CDR3 is TGTGCCAGCAGTTTTAACCGCGACAGGGGTGGGTACGAGCAGTACTTC.

The sample holds a few counts of this clonotype. This chain uses TRBV20-1 with TRBJ1-4, with D unclear. This CDR3 comprises 13 residues. From germline, CDR1 is DFQATT and CDR2 SNEGSKA (reference sequence). Trimming stripped 5 bases from V and 8 bases from J, with 15 bases between. The CDR3 sequence is CSAFGPASEKLFF. CDR3 nucleotides: TGCAGTGCTTTTGGTCCGGCCAGCGAAAAACTGTTTTTT.

Of note for this clonotype: A much larger clone is a single base away; this may be a read error. CDR3 sequence (DNA): TGTGCCAGCAGCCAAGCAGGGGGCACCGGGGAGCTGTTTTTT. This translates into CASSQAGGTGELFF. This chain uses TRBV3-1 with TRBJ2-2, with 7 bases that match TRBD1. Looked up from germline, CDR1 is LGHDT and CDR2 is YNNKEL (reference sequence). The V segment lost 1 base and the J segment 4 bases; nucleotides outside the gene matches: 0. The CDR3 length is 14 residues.

This chain connects TRBV28 to TRBJ2-7; TRBD1 matches 9 bases. Trimming removed 6 bases from V and 5 bases from J; junction bases left unmatched: 8. The CDR3 is made up of 14 amino acids. Germline assignment: CDR1 MDHEN and CDR2 SYDVKM. CDR3 residues: CASRSGQGINEQYF. CDR3 coding DNA: TGTGCCAGCAGATCGGGACAGGGTATAAACGAGCAGTACTTC.

To note about this clonotype: The junction and the germline gene differ at one end; a read error may be behind it. This chain links TRBV5-1 with TRBJ2-7, with a weak D call TRBD1 (6 bases). The CDR3 covers 14 residues. The V gene's germline CDR1 is SGHRS and CDR2 YFSETQ. The DNA of the CDR3 is TGCGCCGGCAGCCCAGGGGATAGGGTTTACGAGCAGTACTTC. Its translation: CAGSPGDRVYEQYF.

This clonotype was observed many times. The chain carries TRBV24-1 and TRBJ2-1, with 11 bases identical to TRBD2. Germline values: CDR1 KGHDR, CDR2 SFDVKD. Unmatched junction bases numbered 4, after V lost 4 bases and J lost 3 bases. This CDR3 contains 16 residues. The CDR3 loop reads CATSDVTSGNYNEQFF. The CDR3 DNA reads as TGTGCCACCAGTGACGTGACTAGCGGGAACTACAATGAGCAGTTCTTC.

This clonotype occurred a few times. The chain carries TRBV18 and TRBJ2-2; D could derive from TRBD1 or TRBD2 (5 bases each). The CDR3 sequence is 16 residues long. Trimming took off 2 bases at V and 4 bases at J, with 14 bases between the two ends. CDR1 is KGHSH, CDR2 LQKENI, per germline. CDR3 residues: CASSPTGTAGTGELFF. The CDR3 coding sequence is TGTGCCAGCTCACCAACCGGGACCGCGGGCACCGGGGAGCTGTTTTTT.

V gene TRBV27 combines with J gene TRBJ2-7, with D tentatively TRBD1 (7 bases). Germline V CDR1 and CDR2: MNHEY, SMNVEV (reference sequence). Trimming stripped 10 bases from V and 4 bases from J, with 20 bases between. This CDR3 comprises 14 residues. The CDR3 loop is CAIGQGGKGYEQYF. In nucleotides, the CDR3 is TGTGCCATCGGGCAGGGGGGCAAAGGATACGAGCAGTACTTC.

This clonotype was observed at least ten times. The CDR3 spells CASSLITGGLLNEKLFF. The CDR3 DNA is TGTGCCAGCAGCTTAATCACAGGGGGCCTACTTAATGAAAAACTGTTTTTT. The V and J genes are TRBV11-2 and TRBJ1-4; 9 nucleotides line up with TRBD1. Per germline, CDR1 SGHAT and CDR2 FQNNGV. J gave up 4 bases and V 2 bases, and 8 bases lay outside the gene matches. This CDR3 is 17 amino acids long.

This clonotype was seen many times. V and J are TRBV29-1 and TRBJ2-5; D gene unclear. This CDR3 spans 10 amino acids. Germline CDR1 reads SQVTM; CDR2 reads ANQGSEA. V gave up 5 bases and J gave up 5 bases, with 6 bases separating them. The CDR3 loop is CSVSHETQYF. The CDR3 coding sequence is TGCAGCGTTTCCCACGAGACCCAGTACTTC.

In this sample, this clonotype turned up many times. The V gene is TRBV28, the J gene TRBJ2-1; D is perhaps TRBD2 (5 bases). Trimming cost V 3 bases and J 4 bases, with 10 bases left between them. Germline lookup yields CDR1 MDHEN and CDR2 SYDVKM. The CDR3 spans 14 residues. This chain's CDR3 is CASSLWRFYNEQFF. The CDR3 nucleotides are TGTGCCAGCAGTTTGTGGAGGTTTTACAATGAGCAGTTCTTC.

This clonotype was seen many times. The gene calls are TRBV20-1 and TRBJ2-7; 7 nucleotides align to TRBD2. The CDR3 consists of 13 residues. Trimming cost V 5 bases and J 6 bases; bases outside gene matches: 10. In germline, CDR1 is DFQATT, CDR2 SNEGSKA (reference sequence). CDR3 region: CSALSGIQGEQYF. The CDR3 bases are TGCAGTGCTCTCAGCGGGATTCAGGGCGAGCAGTACTTC.

The CDR3 region has the DNA TGTGCCTGCGGACAGAGCTATGGCTACACCTTC. As protein: CACGQSYGYTF. This rearrangement joins TRBV30 to TRBJ1-2, with D maybe TRBD1 (6 bases). The CDR3 is 11 residues long. Trimming left V 6 bases short and J 4 bases short, with 9 bases between. Germline values: CDR1 GTSNPN, CDR2 SVGIG (reference sequence).

The rearrangement joins TRBV7-9 to TRBJ2-7, with 8 positions matching TRBD2. Germline V gives CDR1 SEHNR, CDR2 FQNEAQ (reference sequence). The CDR3 loop spans 11 amino acids. V shed 10 bases, J shed 7 bases, and the junction held 6 bases outside the gene matches. CDR3 in DNA: TGTGCCACTACCCGGGAGGGAGAGCAGTACTTC. Amino acid sequence: CATTREGEQYF.

Concerning this clonotype: The junction does not match germline at one end; this may be a read error. The CDR3, as DNA: TGTGCCAGCAGCTTGGAATGGTTTGCGGGGGACCTCCGACCGGAAGCTTTCTTT. This sequence encodes CASSLEWFAGDLRPEAFF. V and J are TRBV5-1 and TRBJ1-1, with a tentative D call TRBD1 (5 bases). Germline CDR1 SGHRS, CDR2 YFSETQ. The CDR3 length is 18 residues.

This clonotype showed up many times. The CDR3 bases are TGTGCCAGCAGCTTAGCGGACAGGGCTATTGAGCCCCAGCATTTT. It is translated as CASSLADRAIEPQHF. This sequence joins TRBV7-2 and TRBJ1-5, with 8 bases lining up with TRBD1. Germline-derived CDR1 and CDR2 are SGHTA and FQGNSA. The CDR3 contains 15 residues. V trimming: 0 bases; J trimming: 8 bases; junction bases outside the gene matches: 6.

The gene calls are TRBV29-1 and TRBJ2-1; D not resolved. The CDR3 is 10 amino acids. V lost 2 bases, J lost 7 bases, and 3 bases lay in between. Germline CDR1 and CDR2: SQVTM and ANQGSEA. The CDR3 bases are TGCAGCGTTGAATGGAATGAGCAGTTCTTC. This sequence encodes CSVEWNEQFF.

A word on this clonotype: The junction departs from germline at one end; a sequencing error may be responsible. The chain uses TRBV19 and TRBJ2-7, with TRBD1 as a possible D gene (6 bases). Germline V gives CDR1 LNHDA, CDR2 SQIVND (reference sequence). The CDR3 contains 12 residues. The CDR3 loop is CASSVQGYEQCF. Here the CDR3 DNA reads TGTGCCAGTAGTGTACAGGGCTACGAGCAGTGCTTC.

This clonotype was picked up many times. This chain uses TRBV2 with TRBJ2-6, with D perhaps assigned TRBD1 or TRBD2 (5 bases each). This CDR3 region has 16 residues. Trimming stripped 7 bases from V and 4 bases from J, with 17 bases between. Germline CDR1 SNHLY, CDR2 FYNNEI. The CDR3 reads CASMGVGISGANVLTF. The CDR3 DNA reads TGTGCCAGCATGGGGGTAGGGATCTCCGGGGCCAACGTCCTGACTTTC. The full variable domain, completed using reference TRBV2 and TRBJ2-6, is EPEVTQTPSHQVTQMGQEVILRCVPISNHLYFYWYRQILGQKVEFLVSFYNNEISEKSEIFDDQFSVERPDGSNFTLKIRSTKLEDSAMYFCASMGVGISGANVLTFGAGSRLTVL.

The rearrangement uses TRBV20-1 and TRBJ2-5, with D perhaps matching TRBD2 (6 bases). This CDR3 has 15 amino acids. With 0 bases removed from V and 2 bases from J, the gap between germline ends came to 13 bases. The germline V gene encodes CDR1 DFQATT and CDR2 SNEGSKA (reference sequence). The CDR3 is CSARDLRGQQETQYF. The CDR3 DNA reads as TGCAGTGCTAGAGATCTGCGGGGCCAACAAGAGACCCAGTACTTC.